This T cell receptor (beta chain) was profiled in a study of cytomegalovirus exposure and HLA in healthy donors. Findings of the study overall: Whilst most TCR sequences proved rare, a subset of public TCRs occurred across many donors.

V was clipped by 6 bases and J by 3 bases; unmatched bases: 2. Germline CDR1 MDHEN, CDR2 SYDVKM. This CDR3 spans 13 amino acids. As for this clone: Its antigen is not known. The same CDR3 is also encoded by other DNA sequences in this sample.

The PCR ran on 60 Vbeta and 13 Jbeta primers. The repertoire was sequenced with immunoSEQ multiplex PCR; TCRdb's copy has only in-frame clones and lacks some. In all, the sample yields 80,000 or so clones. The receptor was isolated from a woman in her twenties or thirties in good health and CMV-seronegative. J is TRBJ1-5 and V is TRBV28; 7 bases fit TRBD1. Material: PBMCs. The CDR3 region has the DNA TGTGCCAGCAGCGACAGGGCCAATCAGCCCCAGCATTTT. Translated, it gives CASSDRANQPQHF.